This T cell receptor (beta chain) comes out of a study of early T cells in non-severe SARS-CoV-2 infection. Background on the study: Bulk RNA isolated from unsorted whole blood underwent sequencing; chains were not paired. Notes on the study in general: The matching step, a VDJdb search, favored anti-spike CD8 responses and missed private and CD4 specificities.

Per germline, CDR1 SGHAT and CDR2 FQNNGV. The CDR3 is 12 amino acids. V was shortened by 5 bases and J by 6 bases, with 11 bases between the two germline ends. Unique molecular identifiers were attached to individual cDNA molecules. Each CDR3 protein gets one entry after TCRdb re-called the 5' RACE reads with MiXCR. The sample carries roughly 50,000 distinct CDR3 sequences, 6.5% to 9% recorded once. This clonotype is a singleton in its sample. Its antigen remains unknown. The clonotype comes from an adult who was a healthcare worker with PCR-confirmed SARS-CoV-2 infection or an uninfected control (not recorded which). The sequenced sample was whole blood. The V and J genes are TRBV11-2 and TRBJ2-7; D not resolved. The CDR3 loop is CASSLRFLEQYF. Here the CDR3 DNA reads TGTGCCAGCAGCCTGCGATTTCTCGAGCAGTACTTC. Filled out from reference TRBV11-2 and TRBJ2-7, the complete variable domain reads EAGVAQSPRYKIIEKRQSVAFWCNPISGHATLYWYQQILGQGPKLLIQFQNNGVVDDSQLPKDRFSAERLKGVDSTLKIQPAKLEDSAVYLCASSLRFLEQYFGPGTRLTVT.